These 27 T cell receptor beta chains were sequenced from one sample in a study of cytomegalovirus exposure and HLA in healthy donors. 60 Vbeta and 13 Jbeta primers were used in PCR. Repertoires were generated with immunoSEQ multiplex PCR, while TCRdb's copy carries only in-frame clones and drops some. The sample records about 170,000 clones, around 75% being singletons. Sequences were obtained from PBMCs. The receptors originated from a male donor in good health and CMV-seronegative.

The gene calls are TRBV30 and TRBJ1-1; D perhaps matches TRBD1 (6 bases). Trimming left V 2 bases short and J 7 bases short, with 17 bases between. Germline values: CDR1 GTSNPN, CDR2 SVGIG (reference sequence). The CDR3 length is 14 residues. CDR3 nucleotide sequence: TGTGCCTGGAGTTTCCGGACAGCGGGGAGTGAAGCTTTCTTT. It codes for CAWSFRTAGSEAFF.

This clone was picked up one time. The gene calls are TRBV6-1 and TRBJ2-1; 10 positions match TRBD1. This CDR3 is built from 15 residues. Germline lookup yields CDR1 MNHNS and CDR2 SASEGT. Trimming took 2 bases from V and 7 from J; bases not matched to a gene: 5. The CDR3 region has the DNA TGTGCCAGCAGTGAACTGGGACAGGGGATTAATGAGCAGTTCTTC. It specifies CASSELGQGINEQFF.

The CDR3 loop is CASNDPGTGAIQYF. The CDR3, as DNA: TGCGCCAGCAACGATCCCGGGACAGGCGCCATTCAGTACTTC. The chain is built from TRBV10-2 and TRBJ2-4, with 8 bases that match TRBD1. There are 14 residues in the CDR3. Germline CDR1 and CDR2: WSHSY and SAAADI. J gave up 9 bases and V 7 bases, and 11 bases lay outside the gene matches.

Only a few counts were recorded for this clone. V is TRBV10-1 and J is TRBJ1-5; 11 positions match TRBD1. The germline V gene encodes CDR1 WNHNN and CDR2 SYGVQD (reference sequence). The CDR3 covers 16 residues. V trimming: 5 bases; J trimming: 4 bases; junction bases outside the gene matches: 7. The CDR3 spells CASSPDRGLKNQPQHF. DNA for the CDR3: TGCGCCAGCAGTCCGGACAGGGGGCTAAAAAATCAGCCCCAGCATTTT.

For this clone: Distinct nucleotide sequences in the sample also encode this CDR3. The genes are TRBV18 and TRBJ2-3, with D unclear. CDR1 KGHSH and CDR2 LQKENI come from the germline V gene. This CDR3 contains 13 residues. The V and J ends lost 0 bases and 3 bases respectively, with 4 bases between them. The chain's CDR3 is CASSPPSTDTQYF. CDR3 sequence (DNA): TGTGCCAGCTCACCACCGTCGACAGATACGCAGTATTTT.

The chain couples TRBV5-1 to TRBJ2-2; 8 bases are a match to TRBD1. After removal of 4 bases from V and 6 bases from J, the junction contained 8 bases not matched to a gene. CDR1 is SGHRS and CDR2 is YFSETQ in the germline V gene. The CDR3 contains 15 residues. The CDR3 DNA reads TGCGCCAGCAGCGAGGGACAGGTATTGGCCGGGGAGCTGTTTTTT. Protein product: CASSEGQVLAGELFF. Using reference TRBV5-1 and TRBJ2-2 for the parts outside the CDR3, the full variable domain is KAGVTQTPRYLIKTRGQQVTLSCSPISGHRSVSWYQQTPGQGLQFLFEYFSETQRNKGNFPGRFSGRQFSNSRSEMNVSTLELGDSALYLCASSEGQVLAGELFFGEGSRLTVL.

The chain employs TRBV5-1 and TRBJ1-1; D is possibly TRBD1 (6 bases). CDR3 size: 15 residues. Germline V gene data show CDR1 as SGHRS and CDR2 as YFSETQ. V lost 0 bases and J 0 bases, leaving 9 bases between the germline ends. The CDR3 region has the DNA TGCGCCAGCAGCTTGGAGGGACACGTGAACACTGAAGCTTTCTTT. Its translation: CASSLEGHVNTEAFF.

J is TRBJ1-1 and V is TRBV2, with D maybe TRBD1 (6 bases). The CDR3 is made up of 15 amino acids. The germline CDR1 and CDR2 sequences are SNHLY and FYNNEI. Trimming removed 7 bases from V and 2 bases from J, with 17 bases in between. Here the CDR3 DNA reads TGTGCCAGCATCTTACAGGGCTGGTTAAACACTGAAGCTTTCTTT. This translates into CASILQGWLNTEAFF.

The V gene is TRBV10-1, the J gene TRBJ2-1, with 9 bases that match TRBD1. V dropped 2 bases and J dropped 13; count of bases not matched to a gene: 6. Per germline, CDR1 WNHNN and CDR2 SYGVQD (reference sequence). There are 13 residues in the CDR3. The CDR3 region is CASSENRGQSQFF. The CDR3 DNA follows: TGCGCCAGCAGTGAGAACAGGGGGCAATCCCAGTTCTTC.

The chain couples TRBV7-8 to TRBJ1-2, with D unresolved. V was clipped by 1 base and J by 0 bases, with 15 bases between them. CDR3 length: 17 amino acids. Germline V CDR1 and CDR2: SGHVS, FQNEAQ. CDR3 nucleotide sequence: TGTGCCAGCAGCTTAGTGTTTTCTTGGAGGACTAACTATGGCTACACCTTC. It encodes CASSLVFSWRTNYGYTF.

A single count supports this clone. The chain recombines TRBV30 with TRBJ1-2, with 9 bases fitting TRBD1. The CDR3 sequence is 15 residues long. V shed 8 bases, J shed 8 bases, and the junction held 18 bases outside the gene matches. Per germline, CDR1 GTSNPN and CDR2 SVGIG (reference sequence). The CDR3 DNA sequence: TGTGCCGGCCGGGACAGGGTCTTCGCGACTAGGGGCTACACCTTC. Encoded protein: CAGRDRVFATRGYTF.

The chain recombines TRBV6-1 with TRBJ2-3; 12 nucleotides match TRBD2. Trimming at V came to 5 bases and at J to 3 bases, leaving 3 bases not matched to a gene. Germline V CDR1 and CDR2: MNHNS, SASEGT. The CDR3 contains 15 residues. The CDR3, as DNA: TGTGCCAGCAGTTCCGGGACTAGCGGGACAGATACGCAGTATTTT. Amino acids: CASSSGTSGTDTQYF.

This clone has a single count. The V and J genes are TRBV5-1 and TRBJ1-1; weak D call: TRBD1 (6 bases). V dropped 0 bases and J dropped 4 bases, with 13 bases sitting between them. The CDR3 extends over 15 amino acids. CDR1 is SGHRS and CDR2 is YFSETQ in the germline V gene. The CDR3 sequence is CASSLEAQGVTEAFF. The DNA of the CDR3 is TGCGCCAGCAGCTTGGAGGCACAGGGTGTCACTGAAGCTTTCTTT.

The chain has TRBV30 and TRBJ2-2; D is unresolved. The CDR3 totals 14 residues. Germline-derived CDR1 and CDR2 are GTSNPN and SVGIG (reference sequence). Trimming took off 0 bases at V and 4 bases at J, with 9 bases between the two ends. CDR3 DNA sequence: TGTGCCTGGAGTGTACGCTGGAGCACCGGGGAGCTGTTTTTT. Translating it yields CAWSVRWSTGELFF.

In regard to this clone: A read error may account for a junction end that differs from germline. The chain carries TRBV18 and TRBJ1-6; 7 nucleotides line up with TRBD1. The CDR3 is made up of 14 amino acids. In germline, CDR1 is KGHSH, CDR2 LQKENI. CDR3: CASSRRDSNSPPHF. CDR3 nucleotides: TGTGCCAGCTCACGCCGGGACAGTAATTCACCCCCCCACTTT.

The V and J genes are TRBV10-2 and TRBJ2-1, with a possible D match to TRBD2 (5 bases). Trimming pared 7 bases from V and 0 bases from J, leaving 10 bases between. Germline CDR1 reads WSHSY; CDR2 reads SAAADI. The CDR3 has 14 residues. CDR3 nucleotides: TGCGCCAGCATCTCGGGGAGCTCCTACAATGAGCAGTTCTTC. The encoded protein is CASISGSSYNEQFF.

This clone has just one count. The V and J genes are TRBV15 and TRBJ1-6; D remains unclear. V lost 6 bases and J 9 bases, leaving 21 bases between the germline ends. This CDR3 is 16 amino acids long. The germline gives CDR1 LNHNV, CDR2 YYDKDF (reference sequence). CDR3: CATSIFGPTEGSPLHF. DNA of the CDR3: TGTGCCACCAGTATTTTTGGTCCCACGGAGGGTTCACCCCTCCACTTT.

This clone was seen just once. The V gene is TRBV11-3, the J gene TRBJ1-1; the D is unclear. Germline V lookup: CDR1 SGHNT, CDR2 YENEEA. V was shortened by 1 base and J by 1 base, with 7 bases between the two germline ends. CDR3 length equals 14 residues. In DNA, the CDR3 is TGTGCCAGCAGCTTAGCAGGCAGGAACACTGAAGCTTTCTTT. This translates into CASSLAGRNTEAFF.

The chain links TRBV10-1 to TRBJ2-5, with TRBD2 matching over 7 bases. V was clipped by 6 bases and J by 1 base; unmatched bases: 2. There are 13 residues in the CDR3. Per germline, CDR1 WNHNN and CDR2 SYGVQD (reference sequence). This CDR3 is CASSGGTQETQYF. The CDR3 nucleotides are TGCGCCAGCAGCGGGGGGACCCAAGAGACCCAGTACTTC.

The V call is TRBV11-2, the J call TRBJ1-4; D remains unclear. This CDR3 region has 16 residues. Trimming cost V 5 bases and J 0 bases, with 13 bases left between them. The germline V gene has CDR1 SGHAT and CDR2 FQNNGV. The CDR3 DNA reads TGTGCCAGCAGCACTCGACGGGAAGCAACTAATGAAAAACTGTTTTTT. It encodes CASSTRREATNEKLFF.

The chain employs TRBV9 and TRBJ2-2; TRBD1 agrees at 7 bases. The V segment lost 4 bases and the J segment 1 base; nucleotides outside the gene matches: 4. The germline gives CDR1 SGDLS, CDR2 YYNGEE. This CDR3 comprises 15 residues. This CDR3 is CASSSRTGNTGELFF. The CDR3 region has the DNA TGTGCCAGCAGCTCCCGGACAGGGAACACCGGGGAGCTGTTTTTT.

A few counts support this clone. V gene TRBV5-1 combines with J gene TRBJ1-4, with D maybe TRBD1 (6 bases). This CDR3 has 20 amino acids. The germline V gene has CDR1 SGHRS and CDR2 YFSETQ. V was clipped by 1 base and J by 7 bases, with 29 bases between them. Here the CDR3 DNA reads TGCGCCAGCAGCTTGTGGGGGACAACCGGGCTCTCCGTGATTGCTGAAAAACTGTTTTTT. Encoded protein: CASSLWGTTGLSVIAEKLFF.

The chain has TRBV18 and TRBJ2-5; 7 nucleotides match TRBD1. Germline V gives CDR1 KGHSH, CDR2 LQKENI. V shed 0 bases and J 4 bases; nucleotides not matched to a gene: 2. The CDR3 is 14 residues long. The CDR3 nucleotides read TGTGCCAGCTCACCACCGAGGGGGCCAGAGACCCAGTACTTC. Amino acids: CASSPPRGPETQYF.

This chain links TRBV7-9 with TRBJ2-3; 8 bases are a match to TRBD2. The germline CDR1 and CDR2 sequences are SEHNR and FQNEAQ (reference sequence). With 4 bases clipped from V and 5 bases from J, the junction kept 2 bases outside the gene matches. The CDR3 runs to 13 residues. The CDR3 spells CASSSAGGDTQYF. The CDR3 coding sequence is TGTGCCAGCAGCTCCGCGGGGGGAGATACGCAGTATTTT.

The count of this clone is one. The chain employs TRBV9 and TRBJ2-1; TRBD2 matches at 13 bases. The CDR3 consists of 22 residues. Germline-derived CDR1 and CDR2 are SGDLS and YYNGEE. J gave up 1 base and V 1 base, and 17 bases lay outside the gene matches. The chain's CDR3 is CASSVKGGGGLAGLISYNEQFF. CDR3 in DNA: TGTGCCAGCAGCGTAAAGGGTGGTGGGGGACTAGCGGGGCTAATATCCTACAATGAGCAGTTCTTC. The variable domain in full, with the rest retrieved from reference TRBV9 and TRBJ2-1, is DSGVTQTPKHLITATGQRVTLRCSPRSGDLSVYWYQQSLDQGLQFLIQYYNGEERAKGNILERFSAQQFPDLHSELNLSSLELGDSALYFCASSVKGGGGLAGLISYNEQFFGPGTRLTVL.

The rearrangement uses TRBV19 and TRBJ1-2; 9 bases line up with TRBD1. Unmatched junction bases numbered 6, after V lost 8 bases and J lost 8 bases. This CDR3 contains 12 residues. Germline V gives CDR1 LNHDA, CDR2 SQIVND (reference sequence). The CDR3 here is CASSGQGIGYTF. For the CDR3, the DNA is TGTGCCAGTTCCGGACAGGGGATCGGCTACACCTTC.

The rearrangement joins TRBV2 to TRBJ1-5; 9 positions agree with TRBD1. The trim removed 7 bases at V and 6 bases at J, leaving 4 bases unmatched. From germline, CDR1 is SNHLY and CDR2 FYNNEI. This CDR3 has 13 amino acids. The CDR3 DNA follows: TGTGCCAGCATACAGGGGGCCGGTCAGCCCCAGCATTTT. Encoded protein: CASIQGAGQPQHF.